These 31 T cell receptor beta chains were sequenced from one sample in a study of blood T cells in healthy people across ages. PCR was performed a second time for 7 to 11 cycles using a sample-barcoded 5' primer and a J-beta primer mix. MiXCR, applied by TCRdb to the 5' RACE reads, yields one record per CDR3 protein. The data show 700,000 to 950,000 distinct CDR3 sequences, with 58% seen just once and approximately 20% held by the top ten. Sequenced input: blood. The receptors shown here come from a man aged 25-45 years in good health.

This rearrangement joins TRBV20-1 to TRBJ2-1; 7 nucleotides agree with TRBD1. Germline CDR1 is DFQATT and CDR2 is SNEGSKA (reference sequence). V shed 2 bases and J 8 bases; nucleotides not matched to a gene: 18. The CDR3 consists of 17 residues. CDR3 DNA sequence: TGCAGTGCTAGATTACTTCACCCGGAGCGCCAGGGGGATGAGCAGTTCTTC. Its translation: CSARLLHPERQGDEQFF.

With regard to this clonotype: An end of the junction does not agree with germline; a read error may underlie this. The chain carries TRBV29-1 and TRBJ2-1, with a possible D match to TRBD2 (6 bases). CDR1 and CDR2 from the germline V gene are SQVTM and ANQGSEA. The CDR3 runs to 16 residues. CDR3 sequence reads: CSVDSGSHWSYNERFF. The CDR3 DNA sequence: TGCAGCGTTGACTCCGGGAGTCATTGGTCCTACAATGAGCGGTTCTTC.

The J gene is TRBJ2-1, the V gene TRBV6-2 or TRBV6-3; D is unresolved. This CDR3 is 12 amino acids long. V shed 11 bases and J shed 10 bases, with 18 bases lying between them. The germline CDR1 and CDR2 sequences are MNHEY and SVGEGT. CDR3 region: CAVQKTIGEQFF. CDR3 sequence (DNA): TGTGCCGTACAAAAAACCATTGGGGAGCAGTTCTTC.

The genes are TRBV4-3 and TRBJ2-5, with 7 nucleotides matching TRBD2. The CDR3 loop spans 15 amino acids. Trimming at V came to 0 bases and at J to 11 bases, leaving 12 bases not matched to a gene. CDR1 and CDR2 (germline): LGHNA, YSLEER. The CDR3 nucleotides are TGCGCCAGCAGCCAAGATGGGGACTACAACAATGAGCAGTACTTC. This translates into CASSQDGDYNNEQYF.

V gene TRBV12-3 or TRBV12-4 combines with J gene TRBJ2-1; 8 bases are a match to TRBD2. This CDR3 spans 14 amino acids. The trim removed 4 bases at V and 4 bases at J, leaving 3 bases unmatched. CDR3 nucleotide sequence: TGTGCCAGCAGTTCAGCGGGGGCGTACAATGAGCAGTTCTTC. Its translation: CASSSAGAYNEQFF.

The chain couples TRBV27 to TRBJ2-6; no definite D call. Trimming cost V 6 bases and J 0 bases, with 9 bases left between them. Germline CDR1 MNHEY, CDR2 SMNVEV (reference sequence). The CDR3 totals 15 residues. The CDR3 DNA reads as TGTGCCAGCAGCCCGTATGACTCTGGGGCCAACGTCCTGACTTTC. As protein: CASSPYDSGANVLTF. Filled out from reference TRBV27 and TRBJ2-6, the complete variable domain reads EAQVTQNPRYLITVTGKKLTVTCSQNMNHEYMSWYRQDPGLGLRQIYYSMNVEVTDKGDVPEGYKVSRKEKRNFPLILESPSPNQTSLYFCASSPYDSGANVLTFGAGSRLTVL.

Many counts were recorded for this clonotype. The chain recombines TRBV29-1 with TRBJ2-5, with 8 bases lining up with TRBD2. CDR3 length equals 13 residues. Per germline, CDR1 SQVTM and CDR2 ANQGSEA. V gave up 3 bases and J gave up 3 bases; unmatched junction bases: 3. CDR3 nucleotides: TGCAGCGTTGACGGGGGGGCGGAAGAGACCCAGTACTTC. Its protein is CSVDGGAEETQYF.

The chain joins TRBV7-9 to TRBJ2-4; the match to TRBD1 covers 9 bases. CDR1 SEHNR and CDR2 FQNEAQ come from the germline V gene (reference sequence). The V segment lost 3 bases and the J segment 4 bases; nucleotides outside the gene matches: 16. The CDR3 runs to 19 residues. This CDR3 is CASSFATTGTGFEKNIQYF. CDR3 in DNA: TGTGCCAGCAGCTTTGCCACCACCGGGACAGGGTTTGAGAAAAACATTCAGTACTTC.

The V and J genes are TRBV18 and TRBJ2-4, with unresolved D. Germline loops: CDR1 KGHSH, CDR2 LQKENI. This CDR3 contains 14 residues. The V end lost 8 bases, the J end lost 1 base, and 12 bases lay between the germline ends. CDR3 amino acids: CASLSGVAKNIQYF. The CDR3 DNA reads TGTGCCAGCCTCTCCGGAGTGGCCAAAAACATTCAGTACTTC.

V usage is TRBV9 and J usage is TRBJ1-1, with D hard to call. V was shortened by 3 bases and J by 4 bases, with 13 bases between the two germline ends. Looked up from germline, CDR1 is SGDLS and CDR2 is YYNGEE. This CDR3 is 14 amino acids long. CDR3 sequence reads: CASSAGLWGTEAFF. As DNA, the CDR3 is TGTGCCAGCAGCGCGGGCCTATGGGGCACTGAAGCTTTCTTT.

Concerning this clonotype itself: It may be a read error: a sequence one base away is much more abundant. The chain has TRBV14 and TRBJ1-1; D remains unclear. The CDR3 sequence is 12 residues long. In germline, CDR1 is SGHDN, CDR2 FVKESK. V lost 11 bases and J lost 7, with 17 bases in between. The CDR3 loop is CAGSDWGYEAFF. CDR3 in DNA: TGTGCCGGCTCCGACTGGGGATATGAAGCTTTCTTT.

The chain combines TRBV12-3 or TRBV12-4 with TRBJ2-3; D may be TRBD1 or TRBD2 (6 bases each). The CDR3 has 16 residues. V was cut by 6 bases and J by 3 bases, with 19 bases left in between. CDR3 amino acids: CASSPSGKGGTDTQYF. The CDR3 region has the DNA TGTGCCAGCAGCCCGAGCGGCAAGGGGGGTACAGATACGCAGTATTTT.

The chain carries TRBV20-1 and TRBJ2-5; 13 bases are a match to TRBD2. V gave up 4 bases and J gave up 5 bases; unmatched junction bases: 13. Germline V gives CDR1 DFQATT, CDR2 SNEGSKA (reference sequence). CDR3 size: 17 residues. The CDR3 bases are TGCAGTGCTACAACTAGCGGGGGGGCCCGCTTGCGGGAGACCCAGTACTTC. It encodes CSATTSGGARLRETQYF.

The chain has TRBV7-9 and TRBJ2-6, with a possible D match to TRBD2 (6 bases). Trimming cost V 4 bases and J 0 bases, with 7 bases left between them. Germline CDR1 and CDR2: SEHNR and FQNEAQ (reference sequence). The CDR3 has 15 amino acids. As DNA, the CDR3 is TGTGCCAGCAGCTCGGGACTCTCTGGGGCCAACGTCCTGACTTTC. It codes for CASSSGLSGANVLTF.

This rearrangement joins TRBV4-2 to TRBJ1-4; tentative D call: TRBD1 (5 bases). The CDR3 is made up of 15 amino acids. The germline CDR1 and CDR2 sequences are LGHNA and YNFKEQ. V was cut by 0 bases and J by 5 bases, with 10 bases left in between. CDR3 region: CASSQEGGGNEKLFF. The CDR3 nucleotides are TGTGCCAGCAGCCAAGAGGGCGGGGGGAATGAAAAACTGTTTTTT.

This CDR3 reads CASSVGSGDTQYF. The CDR3 region has the DNA TGTGCCAGCAGCGTCGGGAGCGGGGATACGCAGTATTTT. This rearrangement joins TRBV7-2 to TRBJ2-3; D may be TRBD2 (6 bases). Germline values: CDR1 SGHTA, CDR2 FQGNSA. Trimming cost V 5 bases and J 6 bases, with 12 bases left between them. This CDR3 is 13 amino acids long.

This clonotype was detected a few times. The chain is built from TRBV28 and TRBJ2-5; D is perhaps TRBD2 (6 bases). Trimming left V 2 bases short and J 11 bases short, with 12 bases between. The CDR3 covers 12 residues. Germline V lookup: CDR1 MDHEN, CDR2 SYDVKM. CDR3 residues: CASSLRTTEQYF. DNA for the CDR3: TGTGCCAGCAGTTTACGGACTACTGAGCAGTACTTC.

This clonotype turned up a few times. The chain links TRBV7-2 to TRBJ2-5; 9 bases line up with TRBD1. The CDR3 sequence is 17 residues long. Germline V gene sequence: CDR1 SGHTA, CDR2 FQGNSA. The J segment lost 5 bases and the V segment lost 3 bases, leaving 13 bases of the junction unmatched. DNA for the CDR3: TGTGCCAGCAGCTTGGGGGACAGGGTTGCAACGGGGGAGACCCAGTACTTC. It encodes CASSLGDRVATGETQYF.

J is TRBJ2-7 and V is TRBV23-1; TRBD1 aligns across 10 bases. TRBV23-1 belongs to the ORF category, with a function that is uncertain. This CDR3 spans 21 amino acids. V was pared by 4 bases and J by 3 bases, with 24 bases of the junction left unmatched. In nucleotides, the CDR3 is TGCGCCAGCAGTCCAACGGCGATGGCCGGGACAGGGGACCGGGGATACTACGAGCAGTACTTC. It codes for CASSPTAMAGTGDRGYYEQYF.

This chain joins TRBV20-1 and TRBJ2-7; 7 bases align to TRBD1. The CDR3 is made up of 15 amino acids. Germline V CDR1 and CDR2: DFQATT, SNEGSKA (reference sequence). Unmatched junction bases numbered 9, after V lost 0 bases and J lost 4 bases. The CDR3: CSARDGAGGRYEQYF. Written as DNA, the CDR3 is TGCAGTGCTAGAGATGGGGCAGGGGGACGATACGAGCAGTACTTC.

The gene calls are TRBV28 and TRBJ2-7, with a tentative D call TRBD2 (6 bases). Germline V gene sequence: CDR1 MDHEN, CDR2 SYDVKM. Trimming shortened V by 6 bases and J by 4 bases, and 13 bases separated the two germline ends. The CDR3 consists of 13 residues. Here the CDR3 reads CASRDGRTYEQYF. In DNA form, the CDR3 reads TGTGCCAGCAGGGACGGGAGAACTTACGAGCAGTACTTC.

This chain links TRBV7-9 with TRBJ2-7, with D possibly matching TRBD2 (7 bases). This CDR3 comprises 17 residues. The V gene lost 0 bases and the J gene lost 7 bases, with 22 bases spanning the gap. Germline V gene sequence: CDR1 SEHNR, CDR2 FQNEAQ (reference sequence). The CDR3, as DNA: TGTGCCAGCAGCTTAGCGCTCCGGCGGGGGCCCTTCCTAGAGCAGTACTTC. Protein sequence: CASSLALRRGPFLEQYF.

The chain uses TRBV10-3 and TRBJ1-5; D gene unclear. This CDR3 has 13 amino acids. Per germline, CDR1 ENHRY and CDR2 SYGVKD. V lost 8 bases and J 5 bases, leaving 13 bases between the germline ends. CDR3: CAILEGPDQPQHF. The CDR3 region has the DNA TGTGCCATCCTCGAGGGCCCGGATCAGCCCCAGCATTTT.

The V call is TRBV7-2, the J call TRBJ2-7; 9 nucleotides agree with TRBD1. From germline, CDR1 is SGHTA and CDR2 FQGNSA. J was trimmed by 5 bases and V by 5 bases; bases with no gene match: 7. There are 14 residues in the CDR3. Here the CDR3 reads CASSRDRGANEQYF. CDR3 nucleotides: TGTGCCAGCAGCCGAGACAGGGGGGCTAACGAGCAGTACTTC. Full variable domain (rest looked up from reference TRBV7-2 and TRBJ2-7): GAGVSQSPSNKVTEKGKDVELRCDPISGHTALYWYRQSLGQGLEFLIYFQGNSAPDKSGLPSDRFSAERTGGSVSTLTIQRTQQEDSAVYLCASSRDRGANEQYFGPGTRLTVT.

The J gene is TRBJ2-7, the V gene TRBV7-2, with a weak D call TRBD2 (5 bases). Germline V gene data show CDR1 as SGHTA and CDR2 as FQGNSA. The CDR3 has 15 amino acids. The ends were cut back, 3 bases at V and 4 bases at J, with 16 bases in the middle. CDR3: CASSLAPLRGYEQYF. Written as DNA, the CDR3 is TGTGCCAGCAGCTTGGCCCCGTTGAGAGGGTACGAGCAGTACTTC.

The CDR3 protein is CSAPRESGANVLTF. Written as DNA, the CDR3 is TGCAGTGCCCCTAGGGAATCTGGGGCCAACGTCCTGACTTTC. The gene calls are TRBV20-1 and TRBJ2-6; D ambiguous. The CDR3 totals 14 residues. Germline values: CDR1 DFQATT, CDR2 SNEGSKA (reference sequence). V was pared by 6 bases and J by 1 base, with 10 bases between.

This clonotype was picked up a small number of times. Here the CDR3 DNA reads TGTGCCAGCAGCTTTCGGGACATCCGTGCCACAGATACGCAGTATTTT. Translation gives CASSFRDIRATDTQYF. This chain connects TRBV7-2 to TRBJ2-3, with a tentative D call TRBD1 (6 bases). V was cut by 3 bases and J by 2 bases, with 15 bases left in between. The CDR3 extends over 16 amino acids. Germline CDR1 reads SGHTA; CDR2 reads FQGNSA.

The chain is built from TRBV20-1 and TRBJ1-2; TRBD1 aligns across 7 bases. CDR3 size: 15 residues. Germline V gives CDR1 DFQATT, CDR2 SNEGSKA (reference sequence). The junction had 12 bases not matched to a gene; V was cut back by 0 bases and J by 8 bases. The CDR3: CSARDERTGGEGYTF. The CDR3, as DNA: TGCAGTGCTAGAGATGAGAGGACAGGCGGCGAGGGCTACACCTTC.

This clonotype was observed a few times. This rearrangement joins TRBV7-2 to TRBJ2-7; tentative D call: TRBD2 (5 bases). The germline V gene has CDR1 SGHTA and CDR2 FQGNSA. The CDR3 loop spans 15 amino acids. V lost 5 bases, J lost 9 bases, and 23 bases lay in between. In DNA, the CDR3 is TGTGCCAGCAGCAATGCCCTCTTGGTTAACGGGGTGCAGTACTTC. Protein sequence: CASSNALLVNGVQYF. Based on the CDR3 plus reference TRBV7-2 and TRBJ2-7, the full variable domain is GAGVSQSPSNKVTEKGKDVELRCDPISGHTALYWYRQSLGQGLEFLIYFQGNSAPDKSGLPSDRFSAERTGGSVSTLTIQRTQQEDSAVYLCASSNALLVNGVQYFGPGTRLTVT.

This clonotype was recorded only once. CDR3 residues: CSARSVLEKLFF. The CDR3 DNA follows: TGCAGTGCTAGGTCGGTCCTGGAAAAACTGTTTTTT. The genes are TRBV20-1 and TRBJ1-4; D is uncertain. CDR1 and CDR2 (germline): DFQATT, SNEGSKA (reference sequence). The CDR3 runs to 12 residues. Trimming removed 3 bases at V and 8 bases at J, with 10 bases between.

V usage is TRBV20-1 and J usage is TRBJ2-1; TRBD2 matches 7 bases. The CDR3 has 14 residues. Germline CDR1 and CDR2: DFQATT and SNEGSKA (reference sequence). V gave up 6 bases and J gave up 6 bases; unmatched junction bases: 11. The CDR3 DNA is TGCAGTGCCCGACCTCTAGCGGCGCTCAATGAGCAGTTCTTC. This gives the protein CSARPLAALNEQFF.